Presented here are 12 T cell receptor beta chains from one specimen sequenced in a study of vaccination and CD4 T cells after COVID-19. Treatment: roughly 11-day PBMC culture with coronavirus spike peptide pools or control peptides (ViraFEST assay). At the Johns Hopkins FTIC core, DNA taken from cultured CD4+ T cells was sequenced by way of the Oncomine TCR Beta short-read assay. Each CDR3 protein gets one entry after TCRdb re-called the PCR reads with MiXCR. The sample shows 12,000 to 15,000 distinct CDR3 sequences, more than 45% of them seen only once. Antigen specificity for these receptors is unknown. The sequencing input was CD4+ T cells from blood, cultured in vitro. The source is a human donor who had recovered from COVID-19.

In its sample, this clonotype was seen a few times. The chain joins TRBV27 to TRBJ1-6; D is uncertain. Trimming pared 3 bases from V and 6 bases from J, leaving 18 bases between. Germline CDR1 is MNHEY and CDR2 is SMNVEV (reference sequence). CDR3 size: 17 residues. CDR3 sequence (DNA): TGTGCCAGCAGTTTCAACCCCAACTCCGGTGGTAATTCACCCCTCCACTTT. Translation: CASSFNPNSGGNSPLHF.

This clonotype was picked up a small number of times. Here the CDR3 DNA reads TGTGCCACCGGTACACTCGGCAATCAGCCCCAGCATTTT. Its translation is CATGTLGNQPQHF. The rearrangement uses TRBV10-3 and TRBJ1-5; no definite D call. The V end lost 10 bases, the J end lost 2 bases, and 12 bases lay between the germline ends. CDR3 length equals 13 residues. Germline CDR1 reads ENHRY; CDR2 reads SYGVKD.

There are a few counts of this clonotype. CDR3 sequence: CAIMDGINYGYTF. The CDR3 coding sequence is TGTGCCATCATGGACGGGATTAACTATGGCTACACCTTC. This rearrangement joins TRBV10-3 to TRBJ1-2; D uncertain. CDR3 size: 13 residues. Trimming shortened V by 7 bases and J by 1 base, and 10 bases separated the two germline ends. Germline CDR1 ENHRY, CDR2 SYGVKD.

This clonotype was recorded a few times. This rearrangement joins TRBV11-2 to TRBJ1-1; 8 nucleotides align to TRBD1. Germline V lookup: CDR1 SGHAT, CDR2 FQNNGV. Trimming at V came to 4 bases and at J to 10 bases, leaving 5 bases not matched to a gene. There are 12 residues in the CDR3. CDR3 in amino acids: CASSSQTGVAFF. CDR3 DNA sequence: TGTGCCAGCAGCTCACAGACAGGGGTAGCTTTCTTT.

V gene TRBV12-5 combines with J gene TRBJ2-5, with TRBD2 as a possible D gene (6 bases). The CDR3 loop spans 13 amino acids. Per germline, CDR1 LGHNT and CDR2 FRNRAP. With 5 bases removed from V and 5 bases from J, the gap between germline ends came to 12 bases. CDR3 DNA sequence: TGTGCTAGTGGTCCCGGGGACTGGGAGACCCAGTACTTC. Translated: CASGPGDWETQYF.

This rearrangement joins TRBV7-2 to TRBJ2-7; TRBD1 matches 7 bases. Unmatched junction bases numbered 6, after V lost 1 base and J lost 6 bases. The CDR3 length is 14 residues. Germline-derived CDR1 and CDR2 are SGHTA and FQGNSA. In DNA, the CDR3 is TGTGCCAGCAGCTTAGTACAGGGGTGGAGCGAGCAGTACTTC. It encodes CASSLVQGWSEQYF.

This clonotype was observed a handful of times. This chain uses TRBV6-2 or TRBV6-3 with TRBJ1-2; 7 bases are a match to TRBD1. Germline loops: CDR1 MNHEY, CDR2 SVGEGT. CDR3 length: 15 residues. Unmatched junction bases numbered 6, after V lost 0 bases and J lost 5 bases. This CDR3 reads CASSYSGTALYGYTF. The CDR3 DNA follows: TGTGCCAGCAGTTACTCTGGGACAGCACTATATGGCTACACCTTC.

The chain carries TRBV2 and TRBJ2-2, with 8 bases matching TRBD1. Germline CDR1 is SNHLY and CDR2 is FYNNEI. The CDR3 runs to 15 residues. V shed 9 bases, J shed 4 bases, and the junction held 10 bases outside the gene matches. CDR3 loop: CASTGTGIFTGELFF. The CDR3 DNA reads TGTGCCAGTACCGGGACAGGAATTTTCACCGGGGAGCTGTTTTTT.

This rearrangement joins TRBV7-9 to TRBJ2-5, with D perhaps TRBD2 (6 bases). With 1 base removed from V and 0 bases from J, the gap between germline ends came to 12 bases. In germline, CDR1 is SEHNR, CDR2 FQNEAQ (reference sequence). The CDR3 loop spans 16 amino acids. CDR3 protein: CASSLGPGLDQETQYF. DNA for the CDR3: TGTGCCAGCAGCTTAGGGCCGGGACTGGACCAAGAGACCCAGTACTTC.

This clonotype turned up a few times. In nucleotides, the CDR3 is TGTGCCACCCGTGGGGGTACCGGGCGCAATCAGCCCCAGCATTTT. This translates into CATRGGTGRNQPQHF. The chain is built from TRBV10-3 and TRBJ1-5; D possibly corresponds to TRBD1 (5 bases). Trimming removed 10 bases at V and 2 bases at J, with 18 bases between. The germline gives CDR1 ENHRY, CDR2 SYGVKD. There are 15 residues in the CDR3.

The chain is built from TRBV29-1 and TRBJ2-5; D is unclear. Germline CDR1 is SQVTM and CDR2 is ANQGSEA. Trimming removed 7 bases from V and 2 bases from J, with 8 bases in between. The CDR3 sequence is 11 residues long. CDR3 bases: TGCAGCGGGGCCATTCAAGAGACCCAGTACTTC. Translation gives CSGAIQETQYF.

In this sample, this clonotype turned up a few times. The V call is TRBV7-6, the J call TRBJ1-1; D unclear. Looked up from germline, CDR1 is SGHVS and CDR2 is FNYEAQ. This CDR3 comprises 14 residues. Trimming took 0 bases from V and 6 from J, leaving 11 bases between them. The CDR3 sequence: CASSLALGVAEAFF. The DNA for the CDR3 is TGTGCCAGCAGCTTAGCGCTCGGGGTCGCTGAAGCTTTCTTT. Filled out from reference TRBV7-6 and TRBJ1-1, the complete variable domain reads GAGVSQSPRYKVTKRGQDVALRCDPISGHVSLYWYRQALGQGPEFLTYFNYEAQQDKSGLPNDRFSAERPEGSISTLTIQRTEQRDSAMYRCASSLALGVAEAFFGQGTRLTVV.